The 5 T cell receptor beta chains below come from one sample, sequenced in a study of vaccination and CD4 T cells after COVID-19. The antigens for these receptors are not known. Scientists ran DNA taken from cultured CD4+ T cells through the Oncomine TCR Beta short-read assay for sequencing. Each CDR3 protein gets one entry after TCRdb re-called the PCR reads with MiXCR. Found here are a few thousand distinct CDR3 sequences, around 35% of them singletons; the top ten hold over 50%. Documented treatment: approximately nine-day PBMC culture with coronavirus spike peptide pools or control peptides (ViraFEST assay). Sample: CD4+ T cells from blood, cultured in vitro, taken after SARS-CoV-2 vaccination. These receptors all come from a human donor who had recovered from COVID-19.

The chain has TRBV20-1 and TRBJ2-1, with TRBD2 identical over 10 bases. After removal of 7 bases from V and 9 bases from J, the junction contained 12 bases not matched to a gene. This CDR3 spans 14 amino acids. CDR1 DFQATT and CDR2 SNEGSKA come from the germline V gene (reference sequence). The CDR3 DNA reads as TGCAGTGTTAGTGCCCTAGCGGGGGAAGTTGAGCAGTTCTTC. It translates to CSVSALAGEVEQFF.

This clonotype has just a few counts. The chain recombines TRBV7-8 with TRBJ2-5; 13 bases map to TRBD2. Trimming removed 5 bases from V and 5 bases from J; junction bases left unmatched: 8. This CDR3 region has 16 residues. CDR1 is SGHVS and CDR2 is FQNEAQ in the germline V gene. CDR3 DNA sequence: TGTGCCAGCAGCCAGGGACTAGCGGGGTGGAGGGAGACCCAGTACTTC. The encoded protein is CASSQGLAGWRETQYF. Together with reference TRBV7-8 and TRBJ2-5, the CDR3 gives the full variable domain: GAGVSQSPRYKVAKRGQDVALRCDPISGHVSLFWYQQALGQGPEFLTYFQNEAQLDKSGLPSDRFFAERPEGSVSTLKIQRTQQEDSAVYLCASSQGLAGWRETQYFGPGTRLLVL.

The V call is TRBV20-1, the J call TRBJ2-2; tentative D call: TRBD1 (6 bases). In germline, CDR1 is DFQATT, CDR2 SNEGSKA (reference sequence). The CDR3 loop spans 14 amino acids. Trimming left V 3 bases short and J 4 bases short, with 12 bases between. CDR3 DNA sequence: TGCAGTGCTAGGGGGGCGGTGGGCACCGGGGAGCTGTTTTTT. It codes for CSARGAVGTGELFF.

Judged by abundance, this clonotype is medium-sized (0.01 to 0.1%). V usage is TRBV20-1 and J usage is TRBJ1-5, with D unclear. Germline loops: CDR1 DFQATT, CDR2 SNEGSKA (reference sequence). The V end was cut by 1 base, the J end by 11 bases, with 15 bases between. The CDR3 spans 13 residues. The CDR3 DNA reads as TGCAGTGCTAGAGTATCAGCCGCCGAAGCCCAGCATTTT. It codes for CSARVSAAEAQHF.

This chain joins TRBV4-1 and TRBJ2-7; 7 positions agree with TRBD1. Germline trimming cut 3 bases from V and 2 bases from J; bases unmatched to any gene: 10. This CDR3 contains 16 residues. The germline CDR1 and CDR2 sequences are MGHRA and YSYEKL. The CDR3 bases are TGCGCCAGCAGCCAGGATCCCGGGACAGCAGCCTACGAGCAGTACTTC. Translating gives CASSQDPGTAAYEQYF.